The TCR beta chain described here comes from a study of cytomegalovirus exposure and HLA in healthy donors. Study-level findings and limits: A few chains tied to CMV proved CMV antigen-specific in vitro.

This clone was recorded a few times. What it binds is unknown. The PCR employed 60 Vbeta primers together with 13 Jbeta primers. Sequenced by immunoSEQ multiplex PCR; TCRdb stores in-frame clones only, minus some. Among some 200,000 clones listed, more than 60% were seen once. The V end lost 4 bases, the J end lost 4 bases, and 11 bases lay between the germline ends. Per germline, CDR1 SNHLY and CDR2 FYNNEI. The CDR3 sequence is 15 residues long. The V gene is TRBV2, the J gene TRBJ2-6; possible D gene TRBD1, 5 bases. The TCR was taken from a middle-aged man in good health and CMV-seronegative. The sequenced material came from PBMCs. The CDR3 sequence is CASSARDPGANVLTF. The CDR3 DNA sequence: TGTGCCAGCAGTGCCAGGGATCCGGGGGCCAACGTCCTGACTTTC.